The entry that follows covers one TCR beta chain sequence. Its specific antigen is unknown. These data come from a study of CXCR3-negative and CXCR3-positive naive CD8 T cells (dated by TCRdb to between 2019 and 2020). Notes on the research overall: In total, 130 million to 150 million TRB reads were obtained, which works out to roughly 1.5 +/- 0.3 million reads per library. For the TRBV-TRBJ cluster analysis, the naive subsets came from 5 or 6 donors, while the memory cells came from 3 donors. Diversity and physicochemical repertoire analyses were performed on about a dozen donors pooled from two independent experiments.

For each CD8+ T cell subset, flow sorting was done in triplicate, and 300,000 to 350,000 cells per subset went directly into RLT lysis buffer. Naive CD8+ T cells were defined stringently as CD45RO-CCR7+CD27+CD95- to exclude memory contaminants. Using standard density gradient centrifugation, peripheral blood mononuclear cells were isolated from buffy coats. Naive CXCR3-negative and CXCR3-positive CD8+ T cells were flow-sorted using a FACSAria III. An RNeasy Mini Kit was used to extract total RNA from the sorted cells. Results the study describes overall, beyond this receptor: Compared with CXCR3-negative naive cells, CXCR3-positive naive cells had TRB CDR3s with higher hydrophobicity (lower Kidera factor 4), lower energy, and higher strength and volume indices. Repertoire diversity was comparably high in both naive subsets but much lower in memory CD8+ T cells. Freshly isolated PBMCs were used for most assays because CXCR3 expression went down partially after cryopreservation. Within the same donor, TRBV-TRBJ usage looked similar between naive CXCR3-negative and CXCR3-positive cells, but memory cells had distinct patterns. Because surface CD5, which is linked to self-reactivity in mice, was comparable between the naive subsets, TCR interaction strength was also inferred from the physicochemical properties of TRB CDR3s.

Sequencing was performed on a NextSeq 550. The Human TCR Profiling Kit (MiLaboratory) was used to prepare UMI-labeled 5' RACE TRB cDNA libraries. The full amount of extracted RNA was used for cDNA synthesis, and the full amount of resulting cDNA was used for PCR amplification. Libraries were prepared in parallel using an identical number of PCR cycles. In the paper's pipeline: With a requirement of at least two reads per UMI, MIGEC and MiXCR extracted about 52,000 +/- 9,100 unique UMI-labeled TRB cDNA molecules per library. Each library averaged roughly 36,000 +/- 9,600 functional in-frame TRB CDR3 nucleotide clonotypes without stop codons. After each sample was downsampled to 5000 UMI-labeled TRB molecules, VDJtools was used to calculate diversity metrics such as normalized Shannon-Wiener and Chao1. Clonotype-size-weighted physicochemical properties of the central five CDR3 residues (interaction energy, strength, volume and Kidera factor 4) were computed in VDJtools. Through TCRdb reprocessing, the reads give one entry per CDR3 protein sequence; DNA is omitted. None of the V and J calls come from the authors' own analysis; TCRdb made them. This sample's table carries about 89,000 distinct CDR3 sequences. The ten most abundant clones make up almost 0.55% of the sample.

The CDR3 holds 15 amino acids from the cysteine to the phenylalanine. A DNA sequence was not provided. CDR1 is given as MNHEY and CDR2 as SMNVEV, both from the germline V gene (reference sequence). Source material: naive CXCR3+ CD8+ T cells from blood. Explained via the paper, the cell subset or site label denotes: CD45RO-CCR7+CD27+CD95- naive CD8+ T cells expressing CXCR3 (TNR3+). The rearrangement joined TRBV27 to TRBJ2-7; TCRdb's D call of TRBD1 is untestable without DNA. The receptor was isolated from a human donor in good health. Some clones in this sample may be carry-over from other donors' samples. The CDR3 in this case is CASSLRTGWSYEQYF.